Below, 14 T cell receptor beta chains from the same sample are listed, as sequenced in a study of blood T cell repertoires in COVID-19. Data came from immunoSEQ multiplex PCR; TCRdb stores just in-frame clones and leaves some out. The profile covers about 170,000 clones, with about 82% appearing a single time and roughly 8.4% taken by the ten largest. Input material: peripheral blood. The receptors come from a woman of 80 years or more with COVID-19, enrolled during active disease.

CDR3 nucleotide sequence: TGCGCCAGCAGCTTGCTGGGGGAGGGCAATCAGCCCCAGCATTTT. Encoded protein: CASSLLGEGNQPQHF. V is TRBV5-1 and J is TRBJ1-5; tentatively, D is TRBD1 (5 bases). Trimming took off 1 base at V and 2 bases at J, with 10 bases between the two ends. The CDR3 length is 15 residues. Germline V gene sequence: CDR1 SGHRS, CDR2 YFSETQ.

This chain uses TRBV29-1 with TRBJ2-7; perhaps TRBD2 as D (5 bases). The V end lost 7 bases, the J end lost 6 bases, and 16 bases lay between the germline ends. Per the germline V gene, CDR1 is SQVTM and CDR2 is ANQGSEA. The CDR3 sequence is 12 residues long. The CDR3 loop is CSGGAGEREQYF. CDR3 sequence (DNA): TGCAGCGGGGGAGCCGGGGAGCGCGAGCAGTACTTC.

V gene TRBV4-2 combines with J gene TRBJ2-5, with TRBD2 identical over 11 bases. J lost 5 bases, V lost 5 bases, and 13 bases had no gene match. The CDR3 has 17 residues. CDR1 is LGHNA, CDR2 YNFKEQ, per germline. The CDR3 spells CASSSSGGTSGGETQYF. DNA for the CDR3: TGTGCCAGCAGCTCCAGTGGAGGGACTAGCGGAGGGGAGACCCAGTACTTC.

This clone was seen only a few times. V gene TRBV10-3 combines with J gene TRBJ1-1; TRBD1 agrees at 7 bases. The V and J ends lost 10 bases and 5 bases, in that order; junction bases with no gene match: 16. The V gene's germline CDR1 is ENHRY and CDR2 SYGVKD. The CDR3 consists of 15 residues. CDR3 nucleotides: TGTGCCACAACAGGACAGGAAGGAGTGGGGACTGAAGCTTTCTTT. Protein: CATTGQEGVGTEAFF.

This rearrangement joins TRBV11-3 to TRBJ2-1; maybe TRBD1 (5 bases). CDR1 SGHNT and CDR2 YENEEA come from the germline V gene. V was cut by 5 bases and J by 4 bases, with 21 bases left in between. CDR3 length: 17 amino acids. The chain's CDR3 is CASSPGGGAAWYNEQFF. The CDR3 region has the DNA TGTGCCAGCAGCCCCGGTGGTGGGGCCGCTTGGTACAATGAGCAGTTCTTC.

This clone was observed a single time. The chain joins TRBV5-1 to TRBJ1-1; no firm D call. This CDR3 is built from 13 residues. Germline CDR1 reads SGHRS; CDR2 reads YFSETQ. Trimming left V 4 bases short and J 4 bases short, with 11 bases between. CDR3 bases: TGCGCCAGCAGCGACACCGCCGGCACTGAAGCTTTCTTT. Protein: CASSDTAGTEAFF.

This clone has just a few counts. This chain's CDR3 is CASSNRVYGYTF. CDR3 DNA: TGTGCCAGCAGTAACAGGGTCTATGGCTACACCTTC. The chain employs TRBV28 and TRBJ1-2; TRBD1 might be the D (6 bases). V lost 5 bases, J lost 4 bases, and 8 bases lay in between. Germline V gene sequence: CDR1 MDHEN, CDR2 SYDVKM. This CDR3 is built from 12 residues.

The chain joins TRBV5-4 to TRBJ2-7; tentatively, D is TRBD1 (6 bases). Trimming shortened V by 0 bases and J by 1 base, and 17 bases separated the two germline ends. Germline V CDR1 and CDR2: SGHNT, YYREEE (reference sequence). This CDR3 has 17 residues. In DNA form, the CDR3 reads TGTGCCAGCAGCTTGGAGGGTGGACAGACCTATTCCTACGAGCAGTACTTC. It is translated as CASSLEGGQTYSYEQYF. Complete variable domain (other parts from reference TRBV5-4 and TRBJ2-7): ETGVTQSPTHLIKTRGQQVTLRCSSQSGHNTVSWYQQALGQGPQFIFQYYREEENGRGNFPPRFSGLQFPNYSSELNVNALELDDSALYLCASSLEGGQTYSYEQYFGPGTRLTVT.

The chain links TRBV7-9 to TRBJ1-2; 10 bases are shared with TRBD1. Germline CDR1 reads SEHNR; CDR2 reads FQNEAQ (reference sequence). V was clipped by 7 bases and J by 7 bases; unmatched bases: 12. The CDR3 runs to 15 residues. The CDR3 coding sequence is TGTGCCAGCACCCCCCCCGGACAGGGGGTAGGTGGCTACACCTTC. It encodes CASTPPGQGVGGYTF.

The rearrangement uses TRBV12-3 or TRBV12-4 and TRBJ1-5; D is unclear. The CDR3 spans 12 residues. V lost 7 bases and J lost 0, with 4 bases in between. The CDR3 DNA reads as TGTGCCAGCAATCTTAGCAATCAGCCCCAGCATTTT. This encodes CASNLSNQPQHF.

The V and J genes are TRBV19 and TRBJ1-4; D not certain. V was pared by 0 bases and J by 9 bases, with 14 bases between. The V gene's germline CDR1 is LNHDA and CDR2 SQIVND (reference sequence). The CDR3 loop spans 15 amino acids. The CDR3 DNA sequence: TGTGCCAGTAGTATAGACCCAAGAGGGCGAAAAAAACTGTTTTTT. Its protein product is CASSIDPRGRKKLFF.

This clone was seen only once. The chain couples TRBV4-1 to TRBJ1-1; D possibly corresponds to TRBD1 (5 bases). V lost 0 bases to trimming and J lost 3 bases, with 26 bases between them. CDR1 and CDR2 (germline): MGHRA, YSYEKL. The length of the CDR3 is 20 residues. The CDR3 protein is CASSQDRVRAPLRGYTEAFF. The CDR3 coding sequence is TGCGCCAGCAGCCAAGATCGGGTCAGGGCTCCCCTGCGTGGGTACACTGAAGCTTTCTTT.

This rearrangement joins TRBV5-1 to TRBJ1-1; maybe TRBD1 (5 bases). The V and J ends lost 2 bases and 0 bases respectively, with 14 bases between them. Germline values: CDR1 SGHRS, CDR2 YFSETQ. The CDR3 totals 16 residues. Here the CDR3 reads CASSFRGWGMNTEAFF. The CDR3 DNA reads TGCGCCAGCAGCTTTAGGGGATGGGGAATGAACACTGAAGCTTTCTTT.

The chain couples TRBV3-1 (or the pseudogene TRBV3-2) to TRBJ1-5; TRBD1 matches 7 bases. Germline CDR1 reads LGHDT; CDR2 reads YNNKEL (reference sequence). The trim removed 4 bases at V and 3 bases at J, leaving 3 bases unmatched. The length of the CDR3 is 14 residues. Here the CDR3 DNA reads TGTGCCAGCAGCCCGGGACAGATCAATCAGCCCCAGCATTTT. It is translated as CASSPGQINQPQHF.